A selection of T cell receptor beta chains follows, all from one sample in a study of control samples from healthy donors and cancer patients. TCRdb's copy holds only in-frame clones and misses some; the assay was immunoSEQ multiplex PCR. The data contain some 74,000 clones, 85% to 95% of them seen just once; the ten biggest clones take up under 3.5%. What was sequenced was blood. These receptors all stem from a young woman in good health. Each CDR3 is given with its conserved first and last residue. D genes are given only for firm matches. Rows may omit the clone size; those that give it use once, few, many or a size class.

j_call	v_call	d_call	clone_size	cdr3_nt	cdr3_aa
TRBJ1-5	TRBV28	NA	few	TGTGCCAGCAGTTTAAGTACGGGATTAGGGACCTTCGAGTGGCCCCAGCATTTT	CASSLSTGLGTFEWPQHF
TRBJ1-2	TRBV5-4	NA	NA	TGTGCCAGCAGCCCCGGGGGAGGGTTGGGCTATGGCTACACCTTC	CASSPGGGLGYGYTF
TRBJ1-4	TRBV20-1	NA	NA	TGCAGTGCTAGTCAGGGCTCCGAAAAACTGTTTTTT	CSASQGSEKLFF
TRBJ1-1	TRBV3-1/TRBV3-2	NA	NA	TGTGCCAGCAGCCATGAGCAGGGGAACACTGAAGCTTTCTTT	CASSHEQGNTEAFF
TRBJ1-5	TRBV15	NA	NA	TGTGCCACCAGCAGAGATCGGGGGGAAAGTCAGCCCCAGCATTTT	CATSRDRGESQPQHF
TRBJ1-1	TRBV7-9	TRBD1	NA	TGTGCCAGCAGGGGGCCGGGACAGGTTTGGATTGGTTCTGAAGCTTTCTTT	CASRGPGQVWIGSEAFF
TRBJ1-1	TRBV12-3/TRBV12-4	NA	NA	TGTGCCAGCAGTTTCTATGGGGGAGTTGGAGCTTTCTTT	CASSFYGGVGAFF
TRBJ2-7	TRBV9	TRBD2	NA	TGTGCCAGCAGCTTGGGAAGCGGGGGGGCCTACGAGCAGTACTTC	CASSLGSGGAYEQYF
TRBJ2-6	TRBV7-9	NA	NA	TGTGCCAGCAGCTTAGGTTTCGGCTCTCGTTCGGGGGCCAACGTCCTGACTTTC	CASSLGFGSRSGANVLTF
TRBJ1-2	TRBV6-5	NA	NA	TGTGCCAGCAGTTATATCGGCAGAAGTAATGGCTACACCTTC	CASSYIGRSNGYTF
TRBJ1-5	TRBV6-1	NA	once	TGTGCCAGCAGTGAAGCGCAGTCTTGGCAGCCCCAGCATTTT	CASSEAQSWQPQHF
TRBJ1-5	TRBV9	NA	NA	TGTGCCAGCAGCGGGGGGAGTGCGTCTCAGCCCCAGCATTTT	CASSGGSASQPQHF
TRBJ1-4	TRBV30	TRBD1	NA	TGTGCCTGGAGTAACAGGGGGGGATCAACTAATGAAAAACTGTTTTTT	CAWSNRGGSTNEKLFF
TRBJ1-3	TRBV30	NA	NA	TGTGCCTGGAGTGTACGATTGGGAAACACCATATATTTT	CAWSVRLGNTIYF
TRBJ1-6	TRBV30	NA	few	TGTGCCTGGAGTGTACTACGTACAGCCTCCTATAATTCACCCCTCCACTTT	CAWSVLRTASYNSPLHF
TRBJ2-7	TRBV6-5	NA	NA	TGTGCCAGCAAGGCTGGCACCGACTACGAGCAGTACTTC	CASKAGTDYEQYF
TRBJ1-3	TRBV5-6	NA	NA	TGTGCCAGCAGCTTGACAGGAGGAACGGACACCATATATTTT	CASSLTGGTDTIYF
TRBJ1-5	TRBV19	NA	NA	TGTGCCAGTACCACAACTTCACGGGGGAATCAGCCCCAGCATTTT	CASTTTSRGNQPQHF
TRBJ2-6	TRBV5-1	NA	NA	TGCGCCAGCAGGGTGCGTTCTGGGGCCAACGTCCTGACTTTC	CASRVRSGANVLTF
TRBJ1-2	TRBV9	NA	NA	TGTGCCAGCAGCGTAGGACCGCCGAACTATGGCTACACCTTC	CASSVGPPNYGYTF
TRBJ1-6	TRBV11-2	NA	few	TGTGCCAGCAGCTTAGACGGGACCATCGGGAATTCACCCCTCCACTTT	CASSLDGTIGNSPLHF
TRBJ1-3	TRBV28	TRBD1	NA	TGTGCCAGCCGAAAGGGAGGGGGCTTAGGAGGAAACACCATATATTTT	CASRKGGGLGGNTIYF
TRBJ1-2	TRBV7-2	NA	NA	TGTGCCAGCAGCTTGGGAGGGAGCTATGGCTACACCTTC	CASSLGGSYGYTF
TRBJ1-2	TRBV10-3	TRBD1	NA	TGTGCCATCAGTGCACCGGGACAGGGGGCAAGGGGCTACACCTTC	CAISAPGQGARGYTF
TRBJ2-7	TRBV6-5	TRBD2	NA	TGTGCCAGCAGTTACGGGACTAGCGGGGGCGGCGAGCAGTACTTC	CASSYGTSGGGEQYF
TRBJ2-2	TRBV6-5	NA	NA	TGTGCCAGCAGACTACAGGGTGCCGGGGAGCTGTTTTTT	CASRLQGAGELFF
TRBJ1-4	TRBV12-3/TRBV12-4	NA	few	TGTGCCAGCAGCTGGCAGGAGAATGAAAAACTGTTTTTT	CASSWQENEKLFF
TRBJ1-2	TRBV5-1	TRBD1	NA	TGCGCCAGCAGCTTGGGACAGGGGGCTCAGGCTGGCTACACCTTC	CASSLGQGAQAGYTF
TRBJ1-5	TRBV12-3/TRBV12-4	TRBD1	NA	TGTGCCAGCAGTACAGGGGGCGGTCAGCCCCAGCATTTT	CASSTGGGQPQHF
TRBJ1-5	TRBV27	NA	NA	TGTGCCAGCAGTTTCCGGAGCAATCAGCCCCAGCATTTT	CASSFRSNQPQHF
TRBJ1-5	TRBV6-1	NA	NA	TGTGCCAGCAGTGAAACAGGGCTCCCGGGGCCCCAGCATTTT	CASSETGLPGPQHF
TRBJ1-4	TRBV2	NA	NA	TGTGCCAGCAAGAGCGACGGGACTGGAGGGAAACTGTTTTTT	CASKSDGTGGKLFF
TRBJ1-5	TRBV28	NA	NA	TGTGCCAGCACCGCGGGGGGGGCTTACAATCAGCCCCAGCATTTT	CASTAGGAYNQPQHF
TRBJ1-2	TRBV28	TRBD1	NA	TGTGCCAGCAGTTCGACCGGGACAGCGCTCTATGGCTACACCTTC	CASSSTGTALYGYTF
TRBJ1-4	TRBV4-2	NA	NA	TGTGCCAGCAGCCAAGATGTGACACAGGGCGTTGGAAAACTGTTTTTT	CASSQDVTQGVGKLFF
TRBJ2-3	TRBV5-1	TRBD2	NA	TGCGCCAGCAGCTTGCTAGCGGGGGGGCCTGGCACAGATACGCAGTATTTT	CASSLLAGGPGTDTQYF
TRBJ1-5	TRBV5-8	NA	NA	TGTGCCAGCAGCTTGGGACATGGGTATAGCAATCAGCCCCAGCATTTT	CASSLGHGYSNQPQHF
TRBJ1-6	TRBV28	TRBD1	NA	TGTGCCAGCAGTTTAATTGGGACAGGGGATTCACCCCTCCACTTT	CASSLIGTGDSPLHF
TRBJ1-6	TRBV19	NA	NA	TGTGCCAGTAGTAGACAGGACGGCTCCTATAATTCACCCCTCCACTTT	CASSRQDGSYNSPLHF
TRBJ2-1	TRBV3-1/TRBV3-2	TRBD2	NA	TGTGCCAGCAGCCAAGTATTAATCGGCGGGGGGGCCGTGAACAATGAGCAGTTCTTC	CASSQVLIGGGAVNNEQFF
TRBJ1-6	TRBV4-1	NA	NA	TGCGCCAGCAGCCGGGTCCAGGGAACTTTGGATTCACCCCTCCACTTT	CASSRVQGTLDSPLHF
TRBJ2-3	TRBV7-9	NA	NA	TGTGCCAGCAGCTCCGTAATGACAGGATCAAACACAGATACGCAGTATTTT	CASSSVMTGSNTDTQYF
TRBJ1-1	TRBV12-5	NA	NA	TGTGCTAGTGGTTTGGGTCCGGGACTTAGTGGGGGAATAGACCCGATTAACACTGAAGCTTTCTTT	CASGLGPGLSGGIDPINTEAFF
TRBJ1-6	TRBV7-2	TRBD1	NA	TGTGCCAGCAGCCTATCTGGGACAGGGAGAAATTCACCCCTCCACTTT	CASSLSGTGRNSPLHF
TRBJ2-5	TRBV14	NA	once	TGTGCCAGCAGCCCCAGGTGGGGGGGCTATGAGACCCAGTACTTC	CASSPRWGGYETQYF
TRBJ2-2	TRBV6-6	NA	NA	TGTGCCAGCAGTTACTCTGGCACCGGGGAGCTGTTTTTT	CASSYSGTGELFF
TRBJ2-3	TRBV7-2	NA	NA	TGTGCCAGCTCGCTCTTGGGGCTAGGTACGCAGTATTTT	CASSLLGLGTQYF
TRBJ2-5	TRBV6-5	NA	NA	TGTGCCAGCAGTTACTCTAGGGAGACCCAGTACTTC	CASSYSRETQYF